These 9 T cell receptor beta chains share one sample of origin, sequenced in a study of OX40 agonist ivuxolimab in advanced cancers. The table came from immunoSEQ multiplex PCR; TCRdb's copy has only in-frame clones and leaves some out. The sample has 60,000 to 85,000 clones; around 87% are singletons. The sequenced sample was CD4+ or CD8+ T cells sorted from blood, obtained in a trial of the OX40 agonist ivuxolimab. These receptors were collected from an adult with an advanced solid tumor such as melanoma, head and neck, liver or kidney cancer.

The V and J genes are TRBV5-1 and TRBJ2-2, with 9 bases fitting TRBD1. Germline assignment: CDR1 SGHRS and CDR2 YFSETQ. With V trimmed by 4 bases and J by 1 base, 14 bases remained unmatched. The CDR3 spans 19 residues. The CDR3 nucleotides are TGCGCCAGCAGCCCCGGGACAGGGCCCAAACATTGGAACACCGGGGAGCTGTTTTTT. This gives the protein CASSPGTGPKHWNTGELFF.

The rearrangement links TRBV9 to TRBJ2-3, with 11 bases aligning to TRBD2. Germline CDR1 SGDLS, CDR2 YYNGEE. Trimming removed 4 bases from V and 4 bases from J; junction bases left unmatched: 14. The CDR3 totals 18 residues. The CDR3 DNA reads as TGTGCCAGCAGCCCACGCGGGCTAGCGGGAGGAGGGTCAGATACGCAGTATTTT. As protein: CASSPRGLAGGGSDTQYF.

The CDR3 region has the DNA TGTGCCAGCAGTGCAGGGAGGGGAGAGACCCAGTACTTC. Translation gives CASSAGRGETQYF. The chain combines TRBV25-1 with TRBJ2-5; 7 bases match TRBD2. Germline V gene sequence: CDR1 MGHDK, CDR2 SYGVNS. V lost 4 bases, J lost 4 bases, and 3 bases stayed unmatched. The CDR3 is 13 amino acids.

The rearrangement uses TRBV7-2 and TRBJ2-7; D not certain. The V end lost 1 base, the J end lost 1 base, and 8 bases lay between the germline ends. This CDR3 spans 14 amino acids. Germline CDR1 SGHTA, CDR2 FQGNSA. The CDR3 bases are TGTGCCAGCAGCTTAGGGTCCTATTCCTACGAGCAGTACTTC. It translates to CASSLGSYSYEQYF.

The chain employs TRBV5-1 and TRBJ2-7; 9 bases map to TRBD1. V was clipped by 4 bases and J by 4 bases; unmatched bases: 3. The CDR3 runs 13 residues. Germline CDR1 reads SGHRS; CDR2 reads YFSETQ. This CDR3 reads CASSNGQGYEQYF. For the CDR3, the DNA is TGCGCCAGCAGCAACGGACAGGGGTACGAGCAGTACTTC.

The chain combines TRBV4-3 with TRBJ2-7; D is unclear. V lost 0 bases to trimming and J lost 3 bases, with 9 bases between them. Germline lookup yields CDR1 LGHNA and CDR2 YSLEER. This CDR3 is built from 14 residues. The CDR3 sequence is CASSQDPLGYEQYF. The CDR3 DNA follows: TGCGCCAGCAGCCAAGATCCCCTGGGCTACGAGCAGTACTTC.

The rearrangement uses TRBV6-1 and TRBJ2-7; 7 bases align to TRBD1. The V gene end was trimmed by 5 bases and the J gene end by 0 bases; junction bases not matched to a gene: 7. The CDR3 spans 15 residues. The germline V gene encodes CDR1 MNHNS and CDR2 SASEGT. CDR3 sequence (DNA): TGTGCCAGCAGTCGCATACAGGGGTCCTCCTACGAGCAGTACTTC. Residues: CASSRIQGSSYEQYF.

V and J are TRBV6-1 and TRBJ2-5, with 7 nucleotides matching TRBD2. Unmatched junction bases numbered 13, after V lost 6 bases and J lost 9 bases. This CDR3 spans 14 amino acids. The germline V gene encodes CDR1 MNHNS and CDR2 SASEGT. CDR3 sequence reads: CASSETSPPWAQYF. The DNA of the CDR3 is TGTGCCAGCAGCGAGACTAGCCCTCCTTGGGCCCAGTACTTC.

The CDR3 sequence is CASSFQGRSYEQYF. CDR3 DNA: TGTGCCAGCAGTTTCCAGGGTCGATCCTACGAGCAGTACTTC. The chain is built from TRBV28 and TRBJ2-7; D is perhaps TRBD1 (5 bases). The germline gives CDR1 MDHEN, CDR2 SYDVKM. This CDR3 spans 14 amino acids. Trimming shortened V by 3 bases and J by 1 base, and 10 bases separated the two germline ends.